This paragraph reports one T cell receptor (beta chain). Antigen: not known. Both blood RNA, taken from unsorted whole blood, and germline DNA were extracted. With around 500 ng total RNA as template and a constant-region primer, TCR beta cDNA was made. Researchers made the TCR beta libraries by running three nested multiplex PCR rounds with slightly modified ARM-PCR. Rounds one and two of PCR, each of around 9 cycles, were primed with TRBV1-TRBV30 forward primers and a C-beta reverse primer. Using its own MiXCR run on the multiplex PCR reads, TCRdb lists one record per CDR3 protein. Of 300,000 to 350,000 distinct CDR3 sequences in the sample, 50% to 75% were seen once. The data belong to a study of tumor-infiltrating lymphocytes in primary liver carcinoma. Germline trimming cut 2 bases from V and 1 base from J; bases unmatched to any gene: 17. This CDR3 is built from 20 residues. Germline V gene lookup returns CDR1 MNHEY and CDR2 SVGEGT.

Study conclusions and caveats: Bulk unsorted samples prevented comparison of CD4+ and CD8+ repertoires. Pairs comparing tumor with adjacent tissue or blood overlapped less than pairs drawn from tumor regions.

V usage is TRBV6-2 or TRBV6-3 and J usage is TRBJ2-4; 7 bases map to TRBD2. The sequencing sample was made of peripheral blood. This TCR was sampled from a woman in her 30s with primary liver carcinoma and hepatitis B virus infection. The CDR3 sequence is CASSYGRAGLQIRAKNIQYF. CDR3 DNA: TGTGCCAGCAGTTACGGAAGAGCGGGACTCCAAATACGGGCCAAAAACATTCAGTACTTC.